This paragraph reports one T cell receptor (beta chain). This clone came up a few times. Its antigen is not yet known. It has no much larger one-base neighbor in the sample; base qualities were not kept. This sample was taken from a study of OX40 agonist ivuxolimab in advanced cancers. About the full investigation: Ivuxolimab was an agonistic, fully human IgG2 monoclonal antibody directed against OX40 (CD134), a costimulatory receptor. Intravenous ivuxolimab was administered to patients every 2 weeks at six dose levels: 0.01, 0.1, 0.3, 1.5, 3 and 10 mg/kg. Among the 52 dose-escalation patients, 19 had hepatocellular carcinoma, roughly 15 melanoma, 9 renal cell carcinoma and 9 head and neck cancer. In the dose-escalation cohort, about four fifths of patients were male, and the mean age was 60 years with a range of roughly 23 to 90. Prior anti-PD-1, anti-PD-L1 or anti-CTLA-4 therapy was permitted, and checkpoint inhibitors had been received by less than 45% of dose-escalation patients. Partial responses occurred in three dose-escalation patients, of whom one had hepatocellular carcinoma and two had cutaneous melanoma. The point of sequencing TCRbeta in the periphery was to test whether ivuxolimab changed TCR sequence diversity and drove clonal T-cell expansion. The paper describes the monotherapy dose-escalation part (N ≈ 49 patients) of the phase I trial of ivuxolimab.

V is shortened by 4 bases, J by 3 bases, and the region joining them spans 17 bases. Based on the germline V gene, the CDR1 and CDR2 sequences are SGHRS and YFSETQ. Including cysteine and phenylalanine, the CDR3 has 15 amino acids. The only DNA kept is the CDR3, 45 bases in frame from the first base. The trial excluded patients who had a history of autoimmune disease or who were on systemic immunosuppression. In every dose cohort, peripheral blood was drawn for TCR sequencing at baseline, cycle 4 day 1, and cycle 7 day 1. Samples came from an open-label, multicenter, first-in-human phase I dose-escalation trial of ivuxolimab. Adults with locally advanced or metastatic melanoma, renal cell, hepatocellular, or head and neck squamous cell carcinoma were enrolled in the trial. Before TCR sequencing, CD4+ T cells and CD8+ T cells from peripheral blood were sorted into separate populations. To sequence the TCRbeta CDR3 region, genomic DNA was isolated from the sorted cells. The immunoSEQ Assay was used to sequence the TCRbeta CDR3 regions. Sourced from immuneACCESS, this table was stored by TCRdb with only in-frame sequences that have V and J called. A share of the clones is absent; for the studies checked, an unresolved V gene accounts for under half, and the remainder has no known explanation. The sample data list around 71,000 clones, and roughly 86% of these were observed just once. The biggest ten clones account for less than 1.1% of the sample.

On the study overall, not on this receptor specifically: Partial responders in the 0.1-3.0 mg/kg groups had among the lowest normalized peripheral clonal expansion, especially among CD8+ T cells. At doses of 0.1 to 3.0 mg/kg, clonal expansion of both CD4+ and CD8+ blood T cells was observed from baseline to week 6. After ivuxolimab, expanded clones were on average more numerous among CD8+ T cells than among CD4+ T cells. Low levels of normalized T-cell clonal expansion were also seen in some patients who did not respond. The antigen specificity of the peripheral T cells that underwent clonal expansion was not determined.

The source was CD4+ or CD8+ T cells sorted from blood, collected in a trial of the OX40 agonist ivuxolimab. In this chain, TRBV5-1 is recombined with TRBJ2-7, with the D assignment possibly TRBD1 or TRBD2, given 5 matching bases for each. The TCR sequence derives from an adult with an advanced solid tumor such as melanoma, head and neck, liver or kidney cancer. For the CDR3, the sequence is CASSARIGEYYEQYF. The nucleotides read TGCGCCAGCAGCGCTAGGATAGGGGAGTACTACGAGCAGTACTTC.